This T cell receptor (beta chain) was recorded in a study of graft-versus-host responses after intestinal transplantation. Trimming cost V 3 bases and J 3 bases, with 9 bases left between them. Germline values: CDR1 MDHEN, CDR2 SYDVKM. This CDR3 spans 13 amino acids. A few counts support this clone. What it recognizes is unknown. The table came from immunoSEQ multiplex PCR; TCRdb's copy has only in-frame clones and leaves some out. In the table there are 35,000 to 45,000 clones, roughly 95% of which are singletons. The sample consisted of unstimulated CD8+ T cells sorted from spleen or lymph node cells, taken before transplant. J is TRBJ2-7 and V is TRBV28; D not certain. The clonotype comes from a human donor who was the organ donor for an intestinal transplant. The CDR3 DNA reads TGTGCCAGCAGTTTCGGCAGTGACTACGAGCAGTACTTC. It translates to CASSFGSDYEQYF.